The following is a TCR beta chain sequence with its context. Other DNA sequences from this sample encode an identical CDR3 as well. Per germline, CDR1 SGHRS and CDR2 YFSETQ. V was trimmed by 4 bases and J by 0 bases, leaving 10 bases between them. The CDR3 has 14 amino acids. The data derive from a study of blood T cell repertoires in COVID-19. As for the study in general: Samples taken during acute and convalescent COVID-19 were collected in the United States, Italy and Spain. PBMCs, B-cell-depleted T cells, or T cells were the source of the cDNA or gDNA that made up the material.

Original processing methods: Reference gene primer amplification yielded estimated nucleated cell counts. Generated by immunoSEQ multiplex PCR, the TCRdb table keeps only in-frame clones and is missing some. The V and J calls and clone size come from that table; D and trimming were worked out from the DNA. The sample lists some 110,000 clones; approximately 80% were seen once. The gene calls are TRBV5-1 and TRBJ1-2, with unresolved D. This clonotype was sampled from a man aged 50 to 60 with acute or convalescent COVID-19. The material sequenced was peripheral blood. The CDR3 here is CASSPGQANYGYTF. CDR3 DNA sequence: TGCGCCAGCAGCCCCGGCCAGGCTAACTATGGCTACACCTTC.